This T cell receptor beta chain was documented in a study of CD8 T cells in ankylosing spondylitis. V lost 4 bases and J lost 4; bases outside the gene matches: 8. CDR3 length equals 15 residues. Germline V gives CDR1 LGHNA, CDR2 YSLEER. The sample holds many counts of this clonotype. What it binds is unknown. General study points: Disease-linked clones, CD8+, were relatively rare in peripheral blood. Blood of patients with ankylosing spondylitis appeared to be characterized by a TCR beta motif of eight highly homologous variants.

Researchers built TCR beta libraries using quantitative 5'-RACE with molecular barcodes. Each CDR3 protein gets one entry after TCRdb re-called the 5' RACE reads with MiXCR. The data hold about 500,000 distinct CDR3 sequences, with roughly 5% observed a single time. The clonotype originates from a male donor with ankylosing spondylitis. This chain uses TRBV4-3 with TRBJ2-5, with TRBD1 matching over 8 bases. The specimen was blood, either unsorted or a sorted T cell fraction (not recorded which). CDR3 DNA: TGCGCCAGCAGCCGTCTTTCGGGGACAGGAGAGACCCAGTACTTC. Translated: CASSRLSGTGETQYF.